A selection of T cell receptor beta chains follows, all from one sample in a study of siplizumab effects on memory and regulatory T cells. TCRdb's table, derived via immunoSEQ multiplex PCR, lists solely in-frame clones and lacks some. The top ten clones hold 3.5% to 4% of a sample with 60,000 to 80,000 clones, 75% to 90% of them seen once. Sequencing was done on a sample of memory CD4+ T cells sorted from blood. Receptors were obtained from a human donor in good health. Both conserved end residues are trimmed from each CDR3.

v_gene,j_gene,CDR3aa
TRBV5-1,TRBJ2-1,ASRPGTSGGNEQF
TRBV30,TRBJ2-1,AWSGGSSYNEQF
TRBV11-2,TRBJ2-1,ASSPTAGWRGVYGEQF
TRBV27,TRBJ2-3,ASSLLAGARIGTQY
TRBV10-3,TRBJ1-1,AIKNHAGGGTEAF
TRBV5-1,TRBJ2-1,ASSDGLAGPSGEQF
TRBV6-4,TRBJ1-1,ASSDKEGGTEAF
TRBV2,TRBJ2-3,ASSGRPTDTQY
TRBV7-8,TRBJ2-5,ASSRDQETQY
TRBV5-1,TRBJ2-2,ASTNSQGALRNTGELF
TRBV12-5,TRBJ1-4,ASGLGQGFSDEKLF
TRBV5-1,TRBJ2-7,ASSLALAGEQY
TRBV6-1,TRBJ1-1,ASSERTGTEAF
TRBV19,TRBJ2-7,ASNNGGKYEQY
TRBV6-1,TRBJ1-6,ASTNTDGVSPLH
TRBV29-1,TRBJ1-2,SVEGQEYGYT
TRBV5-1,TRBJ1-6,ASSKDREGSPLH
TRBV6-1,TRBJ2-5,ASSATGVETQY
TRBV28,TRBJ2-7,ASSTGGGGEQY
TRBV5-1,TRBJ1-2,ASSLVTGTYGYT
TRBV11-2,TRBJ1-2,ASSRPGGNYGYT
TRBV11-2,TRBJ2-3,ASTWMRGTDTQY
TRBV6-6,TRBJ2-6,ASSPFPVLT
TRBV4-2,TRBJ1-2,ASSQDQRVNYGYT
TRBV27,TRBJ2-3,ASSLSGTERDTQY
TRBV18,TRBJ2-2,ASSLRLAGDTGELF
TRBV2,TRBJ2-7,ASRGHYEQY
TRBV10-3,TRBJ1-5,AISGTDQPQH
TRBV7-9,TRBJ1-2,ASTAASRNYGYT
TRBV18,TRBJ2-7,ASSQTGGNSYEQY
TRBV30,TRBJ2-7,AWSVNREYEQY
TRBV27,TRBJ2-2,ASSLKAKTYTGELF
TRBV5-4,TRBJ1-1,ASTRRGGGLGTEAF
TRBV27,TRBJ1-6,ASRADHPGSPLH
TRBV5-5,TRBJ1-4,ASSPKQVGEKLF
TRBV30,TRBJ2-7,AWSGLAGGRAREQY
TRBV27,TRBJ1-4,ASSLAGLGEKLF
TRBV5-1,TRBJ2-1,ASSLSGNEQF
TRBV19,TRBJ2-1,ASRRGPLRDEQF
TRBV7-2,TRBJ2-5,ASSFQRGPGETQY
TRBV6-6,TRBJ1-2,ASSQSRPGAVGGYT
TRBV27,TRBJ1-6,ASSFGAGGTHSPLH
TRBV6-5,TRBJ2-1,ASSYFTGGEQF
TRBV5-1,TRBJ1-3,ASSLGDGAGNTIY
TRBV4-2,TRBJ1-1,ASSLPPGQNTEAF
TRBV9,TRBJ2-1,ASSLQVEQF
TRBV6-4,TRBJ2-1,ASSVTSVDEQF
TRBV15,TRBJ2-7,ATSKVAGAHEQY
TRBV4-1,TRBJ2-7,ASSPRSSAYSYEQY
TRBV7-3,TRBJ1-2,ASSASGGAHDGYT
TRBV5-1,TRBJ1-4,ASSLGSTGREKLF
TRBV28,TRBJ2-7,ASSSLTSGSSYEQY